This section outlines one TCR beta chain sequence together with its context. The data originate from a study of shared clonotypes between healthy human individuals. Generated by immunoSEQ multiplex PCR, the TCRdb table keeps only in-frame clones and is missing some. Of hundreds of thousands of clones in the sample, roughly 95% were seen once. CD45RO-negative, CCR7-selected cells formed the naive CD8 fraction, which excluded terminally differentiated effector memory CD45RA+ cells. Germline values: CDR1 SEHNR, CDR2 FQNEAQ (reference sequence). The CDR3 extends over 16 amino acids. Trimming pared 3 bases from V and 2 bases from J, leaving 17 bases between.

J is TRBJ2-7 and V is TRBV7-9; perhaps D is TRBD1 or TRBD2 (6 bases each). Source material: naive CD8+ T cells sorted from blood. The sequence was collected from a woman under 40 in good health. The CDR3 DNA sequence: TGTGCCAGCAGCTTCAAAAGGGGGACTGGCACCTACGAGCAGTACTTC. Protein product: CASSFKRGTGTYEQYF. The variable domain in full, with the rest retrieved from reference TRBV7-9 and TRBJ2-7, is DTGVSQNPRHKITKRGQNVTFRCDPISEHNRLYWYRQTLGQGPEFLTYFQNEAQLEKSRLLSDRFSAERPKGSFSTLEIQRTEQGDSAMYLCASSFKRGTGTYEQYFGPGTRLTVT.